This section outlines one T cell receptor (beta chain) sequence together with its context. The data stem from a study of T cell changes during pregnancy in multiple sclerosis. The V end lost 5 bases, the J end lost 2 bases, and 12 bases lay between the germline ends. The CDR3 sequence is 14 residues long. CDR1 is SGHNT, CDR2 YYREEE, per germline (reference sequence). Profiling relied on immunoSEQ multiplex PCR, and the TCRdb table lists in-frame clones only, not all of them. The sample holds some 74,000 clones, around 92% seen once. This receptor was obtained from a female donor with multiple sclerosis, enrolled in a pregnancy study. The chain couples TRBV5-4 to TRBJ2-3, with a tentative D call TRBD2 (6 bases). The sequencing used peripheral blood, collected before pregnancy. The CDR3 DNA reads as TGTGCCAGCAGGCCGGGACTTCCCACAGATACGCAGTATTTT. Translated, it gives CASRPGLPTDTQYF.